The 27 T cell receptor beta chains given below trace back to one sample, sequenced in a study of shared clonotypes between healthy human individuals. Data came from immunoSEQ multiplex PCR; TCRdb stores just in-frame clones and leaves some out. The sample contains approximately 1,500,000 clones, approximately 98% of which appear only once. The sequencing sample was made of naive CD4+ T cells sorted from blood. The sample's subset: CD45RA+ positively selected. Receptors originate from a man under 40 in good health.

The sample holds one count of this clone. The chain employs TRBV28 and TRBJ2-6; D is undetermined. V lost 0 bases and J 0 bases, leaving 6 bases between the germline ends. The CDR3 has 16 amino acids. CDR1 and CDR2 (germline): MDHEN, SYDVKM. CDR3 sequence: CASSLWTDSGANVLTF. CDR3 coding DNA: TGTGCCAGCAGTTTATGGACGGACTCTGGGGCCAACGTCCTGACTTTC. The variable domain in full, completed from reference TRBV28 and TRBJ2-6, reads DVKVTQSSRYLVKRTGEKVFLECVQDMDHENMFWYRQDPGLGLRLIYFSYDVKMKEKGDIPEGYSVSREKKERFSLILESASTNQTSMYLCASSLWTDSGANVLTFGAGSRLTVL.

The rearrangement uses TRBV18 and TRBJ1-4, with D tentatively TRBD1 (5 bases). The V gene lost 2 bases and the J gene lost 8 bases, with 15 bases spanning the gap. The CDR3 length is 15 residues. Germline V lookup: CDR1 KGHSH, CDR2 LQKENI. The CDR3 region has the DNA TGTGCCAGCTCACCATTTTCCAGGGTGGACGAAAAACTGTTTTTT. This sequence encodes CASSPFSRVDEKLFF.

This clone was found once. V gene TRBV19 combines with J gene TRBJ2-3; D perhaps matches TRBD2 (5 bases). The CDR3 is 15 amino acids. Trimming left V 5 bases short and J 0 bases short, with 12 bases between. Germline V gene data show CDR1 as LNHDA and CDR2 as SQIVND (reference sequence). The DNA for the CDR3 is TGTGCCAGTAGTGGTGTAGCGTCTAGCACAGATACGCAGTATTTT. Translated: CASSGVASSTDTQYF.

The chain recombines TRBV28 with TRBJ2-7; D unresolved. Trimming pared 8 bases from V and 5 bases from J, leaving 16 bases between. In germline, CDR1 is MDHEN, CDR2 SYDVKM. The CDR3 covers 13 residues. The CDR3 DNA reads TGTGCCAGCTGTCGGGCCCCCGCCAACGAGCAGTACTTC. Its protein product is CASCRAPANEQYF.

This rearrangement joins TRBV9 to TRBJ2-3; D is undetermined. The CDR3 totals 13 residues. The germline gives CDR1 SGDLS, CDR2 YYNGEE. V dropped 4 bases and J dropped 4 bases, with 10 bases sitting between them. The CDR3 sequence is CASSLGLPDTQYF. CDR3 nucleotides: TGTGCCAGCAGCCTCGGGTTACCAGATACGCAGTATTTT.

The V and J genes are TRBV11-2 and TRBJ2-7; D not certain. V was shortened by 1 base and J by 8 bases, with 9 bases between the two germline ends. Germline V gene lookup returns CDR1 SGHAT and CDR2 FQNNGV. The CDR3 has 12 residues. CDR3 in amino acids: CASSLGGPKQYF. Written as DNA, the CDR3 is TGTGCCAGCAGCTTAGGAGGTCCCAAGCAGTACTTC.

The chain joins TRBV18 to TRBJ2-7, with D possibly matching TRBD1 (6 bases). Trimming left V 2 bases short and J 7 bases short, with 9 bases between. This CDR3 contains 12 residues. Germline V gene data show CDR1 as KGHSH and CDR2 as LQKENI. The CDR3 sequence: CASSPNQGEQYF. Written as DNA, the CDR3 is TGTGCCAGCTCACCAAATCAGGGGGAGCAGTACTTC.

The V and J genes are TRBV5-5 and TRBJ2-3; tentatively, D is TRBD1 (5 bases). V gave up 0 bases and J gave up 5 bases, with 10 bases separating them. Per germline, CDR1 SGHKS and CDR2 YYEKEE (reference sequence). The CDR3 extends over 14 amino acids. Here the CDR3 DNA reads TGTGCCAGCAGCTTGGCGCCACAGGAAGATACGCAGTATTTT. This sequence encodes CASSLAPQEDTQYF.

The chain uses TRBV7-9 and TRBJ2-5; either TRBD1 or TRBD2 may supply D (6 bases each). CDR1 is SEHNR and CDR2 is FQNEAQ in the germline V gene (reference sequence). V gave up 1 base and J gave up 1 base, with 10 bases separating them. The CDR3 is made up of 15 amino acids. Written as DNA, the CDR3 is TGTGCCAGCAGCTTAGTACGGGGGCTCCAAGAGACCCAGTACTTC. Translated, it gives CASSLVRGLQETQYF. The variable domain in full, with the rest retrieved from reference TRBV7-9 and TRBJ2-5, is DTGVSQNPRHKITKRGQNVTFRCDPISEHNRLYWYRQTLGQGPEFLTYFQNEAQLEKSRLLSDRFSAERPKGSFSTLEIQRTEQGDSAMYLCASSLVRGLQETQYFGPGTRLLVL.

CDR3 sequence: CASSSGQAGGEQFF. CDR3 nucleotides: TGTGCCAGCAGCTCGGGACAGGCCGGGGGTGAGCAGTTCTTC. The genes are TRBV7-3 and TRBJ2-1; TRBD1 matches at 8 bases. With V trimmed by 4 bases and J by 9 bases, 8 bases remained unmatched. This CDR3 region has 14 residues. The germline V gene has CDR1 SGHTA and CDR2 FQGTGA. The whole variable domain, filled in from reference TRBV7-3 and TRBJ2-1, reads GAGVSQTPSNKVTEKGKYVELRCDPISGHTALYWYRQSLGQGPEFLIYFQGTGAADDSGLPNDRFFAVRPEGSVSTLKIQRTERGDSAVYLCASSSGQAGGEQFFGPGTRLTVL.

The V and J genes are TRBV4-1 and TRBJ1-3; D is uncertain. Per the germline V gene, CDR1 is MGHRA and CDR2 is YSYEKL. The CDR3 spans 15 residues. Trimming took 2 bases from V and 4 from J, leaving 12 bases between them. CDR3 loop: CASSQHWGTGNTIYF. In DNA, the CDR3 is TGCGCCAGCAGCCAACATTGGGGTACAGGAAACACCATATATTTT.

The genes are TRBV5-1 and TRBJ2-7, with TRBD1 as a possible D gene (8 bases). Germline loops: CDR1 SGHRS, CDR2 YFSETQ. V lost 3 bases to trimming and J lost 6 bases, with 16 bases between them. The CDR3 spans 14 residues. DNA for the CDR3: TGCGCCAGCAGCTCGGGAGGACAGGGATTCGAGCAGTACTTC. Translated, it gives CASSSGGQGFEQYF.

This chain links TRBV28 with TRBJ2-1, with unresolved D. The CDR3 has 15 amino acids. Germline V gene sequence: CDR1 MDHEN, CDR2 SYDVKM. Trimming took off 3 bases at V and 6 bases at J, with 15 bases between the two ends. CDR3 sequence (DNA): TGTGCCAGCAGTTTTCCCAAACTTCCTTCCAATGAGCAGTTCTTC. Translated: CASSFPKLPSNEQFF. The entire variable domain, with the rest obtained from reference TRBV28 and TRBJ2-1, is as follows: DVKVTQSSRYLVKRTGEKVFLECVQDMDHENMFWYRQDPGLGLRLIYFSYDVKMKEKGDIPEGYSVSREKKERFSLILESASTNQTSMYLCASSFPKLPSNEQFFGPGTRLTVL.

The rearrangement links TRBV9 to TRBJ2-1, with 9 bases lining up with TRBD2. The CDR3 is 14 amino acids. The V segment lost 1 base and the J segment 9 bases; nucleotides outside the gene matches: 5. Germline V gene sequence: CDR1 SGDLS, CDR2 YYNGEE. CDR3 bases: TGTGCCAGCAGCGTAAATAGCGGGAGAAGTGAGCAGTTCTTC. The encoded protein is CASSVNSGRSEQFF.

This chain uses TRBV5-1 with TRBJ2-1; D is ambiguous. The germline V and J ends were trimmed by 4 bases and 10 bases, with 12 bases remaining between them. This CDR3 comprises 12 residues. Germline V CDR1 and CDR2: SGHRS, YFSETQ. The CDR3 region is CASSPLRGEQFF. The CDR3 nucleotides are TGCGCCAGCAGCCCCCTGCGTGGGGAGCAGTTCTTC.

The V and J genes are TRBV28 and TRBJ2-2, with D perhaps matching TRBD2 (5 bases). The germline V and J ends were trimmed by 5 bases and 5 bases, with 9 bases remaining between them. Germline lookup yields CDR1 MDHEN and CDR2 SYDVKM. CDR3 length equals 13 residues. The chain's CDR3 is CASSGTSTGELFF. The DNA of the CDR3 is TGTGCCAGCAGTGGCACTAGTACCGGGGAGCTGTTTTTT.

V and J are TRBV2 and TRBJ2-2, with D possibly called TRBD1 or TRBD2 (6 bases each). The CDR3 spans 16 residues. Germline V CDR1 and CDR2: SNHLY, FYNNEI. Trimming pared 7 bases from V and 5 bases from J, leaving 20 bases between. Written as DNA, the CDR3 is TGTGCCAGCATCACAAGAGGGGGGACGAGGACCGGGGAGCTGTTTTTT. This gives the protein CASITRGGTRTGELFF.

The rearrangement links TRBV7-9 to TRBJ1-2; no clear D gene. Trimming removed 4 bases from V and 8 bases from J, with 8 bases in between. The germline V gene encodes CDR1 SEHNR and CDR2 FQNEAQ (reference sequence). This CDR3 region has 11 residues. The DNA for the CDR3 is TGTGCCAGCAGCTGGGTCGGAGGCTACACCTTC. Protein sequence: CASSWVGGYTF.

The chain combines TRBV7-9 with TRBJ2-1; no reliable D call. The V gene lost 8 bases and the J gene lost 1 base, with 9 bases spanning the gap. Germline CDR1 and CDR2: SEHNR and FQNEAQ (reference sequence). This CDR3 spans 13 amino acids. CDR3 protein: CASFPLSYNEQFF. CDR3 nucleotides: TGTGCCAGCTTCCCGTTGTCCTACAATGAGCAGTTCTTC.

The chain combines TRBV27 with TRBJ1-1; D ambiguous. Germline CDR1 reads MNHEY; CDR2 reads SMNVEV (reference sequence). V was shortened by 5 bases and J by 0 bases, with 16 bases between the two germline ends. The CDR3 covers 16 residues. The CDR3 region has the DNA TGTGCCAGCAGTCTGGAGTATATGGGTATGAACACTGAAGCTTTCTTT. The encoded protein is CASSLEYMGMNTEAFF.

The rearrangement uses TRBV19 and TRBJ1-4; D is undetermined. The CDR3 sequence is 15 residues long. V lost 1 base to trimming and J lost 12 bases, with 18 bases between them. CDR1 and CDR2 (germline): LNHDA, SQIVND (reference sequence). The CDR3 coding sequence is TGTGCCAGTAGTATAGGCGGGCTCGTGCGTCGAGAACTGTTTTTT. Protein sequence: CASSIGGLVRRELFF.

This chain joins TRBV7-2 and TRBJ2-7; D not resolved. CDR1 and CDR2 from the germline V gene are SGHTA and FQGNSA. The V end lost 5 bases, the J end lost 2 bases, and 7 bases lay between the germline ends. This CDR3 is 12 amino acids long. This CDR3 reads CASSPSPYEQYF. The CDR3 nucleotides are TGTGCCAGCAGCCCCTCTCCCTACGAGCAGTACTTC.

This rearrangement joins TRBV5-6 to TRBJ1-3; D might be TRBD1 (6 bases). With 3 bases removed from V and 6 bases from J, the gap between germline ends came to 10 bases. Germline CDR1 and CDR2: SGHDT and YYEEEE. The CDR3 extends over 13 amino acids. The CDR3 region has the DNA TGTGCCAGCAGCTCCTGGACAGTAAACACCATATATTTT. Protein product: CASSSWTVNTIYF.

The V and J genes are TRBV12-5 and TRBJ1-2; 7 bases agree with TRBD1. CDR1 is LGHNT and CDR2 is FRNRAP in the germline V gene. V shed 2 bases and J 6 bases; nucleotides not matched to a gene: 9. The CDR3 has 15 amino acids. CDR3: CASGLPNTGEDGYTF. For the CDR3, the DNA is TGTGCTAGTGGTTTGCCGAATACAGGGGAGGATGGCTACACCTTC.

The V gene is TRBV18, the J gene TRBJ1-3; D is uncertain. CDR3 length: 14 amino acids. Germline CDR1 KGHSH, CDR2 LQKENI. V lost 3 bases to trimming and J lost 1 base, with 7 bases between them. Here the CDR3 reads CASSPTVSGNTIYF. The CDR3 region has the DNA TGTGCCAGCTCACCTACGGTATCTGGAAACACCATATATTTT.

CDR3: CASSHRLAGTVVSYNEQFF. The CDR3 DNA reads TGTGCCAGCAGCCATAGACTAGCGGGAACCGTGGTATCCTACAATGAGCAGTTCTTC. This chain uses TRBV5-5 with TRBJ2-1; the match to TRBD2 covers 11 bases. This CDR3 comprises 19 residues. Per germline, CDR1 SGHKS and CDR2 YYEKEE (reference sequence). V dropped 4 bases and J dropped 1; count of bases not matched to a gene: 13.

This rearrangement joins TRBV7-6 to TRBJ2-7, with D possibly matching TRBD2 (6 bases). Trimming pared 5 bases from V and 6 bases from J, leaving 11 bases between. Per germline, CDR1 SGHVS and CDR2 FNYEAQ. This CDR3 is 12 amino acids long. The CDR3 region has the DNA TGTGCCAGCAGCCCTAGGGGAGGCGAGCAGTACTTC. The encoded protein is CASSPRGGEQYF.